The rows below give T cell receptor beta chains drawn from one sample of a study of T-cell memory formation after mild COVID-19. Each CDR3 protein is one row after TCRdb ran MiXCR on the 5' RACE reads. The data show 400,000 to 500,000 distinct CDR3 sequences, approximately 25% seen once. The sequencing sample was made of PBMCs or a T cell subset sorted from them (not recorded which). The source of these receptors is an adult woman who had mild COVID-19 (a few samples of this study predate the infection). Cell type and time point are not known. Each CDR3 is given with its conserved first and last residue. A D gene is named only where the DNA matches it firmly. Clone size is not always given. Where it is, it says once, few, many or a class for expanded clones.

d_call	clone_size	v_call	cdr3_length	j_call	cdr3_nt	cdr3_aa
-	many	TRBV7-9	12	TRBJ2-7	TGTGCCAGCAGCTTAGTGTCCTACGAGCAGTACTTC	CASSLVSYEQYF
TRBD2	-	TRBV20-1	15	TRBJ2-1	TGCAGTGCTAGGGAAACTAGCGGGGGGGCTGGTGTAGAGAGGTTC	CSARETSGGAGVERF
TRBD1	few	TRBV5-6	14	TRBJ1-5	TGTGCCAGCAGCAAGGGACAGGGCGATCAGCCCCAGCATTTT	CASSKGQGDQPQHF
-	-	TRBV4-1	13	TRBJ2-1	TGCGCCAGCAGCCCTAATGGGGGGAATGAGCAGTTCTTC	CASSPNGGNEQFF
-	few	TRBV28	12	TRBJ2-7	TGTGCCAGCAGTTTAAGGGGGGACGAGCAGTACTTC	CASSLRGDEQYF
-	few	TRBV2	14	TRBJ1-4	TGTGCCAGCAGCAGGAGTCGGGCTAATGAAAAACTGTTTTTT	CASSRSRANEKLFF
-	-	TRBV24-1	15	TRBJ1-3	TGTGCCACCAGTGACTCCGGGACGGTAGGAAACACCATATATTTT	CATSDSGTVGNTIYF
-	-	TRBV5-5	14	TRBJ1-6	TGTGCCAGCAGCTGGAACTGGGCAAATTCACCCCTCCACTTT	CASSWNWANSPLHF
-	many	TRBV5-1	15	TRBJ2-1	TGCGCCAGCAGCCCCGGGGACCTTCCCTACAATGAGCAGTTCTTC	CASSPGDLPYNEQFF
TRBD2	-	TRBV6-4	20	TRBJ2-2	TGTGCCAGCAGCCTGACCCCGGCGTTGTCAAGCGGGGCGAACACCGGGGAGCTGTTTTTT	CASSLTPALSSGANTGELFF
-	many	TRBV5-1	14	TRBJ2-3	TGCGCCAGCAACGTCGACTCGAGCACAGATACGCAGTATTTT	CASNVDSSTDTQYF
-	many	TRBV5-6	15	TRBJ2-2	TGTGCCAGCAGCTTGTTACAACTAAACACCGGGGAGCTGTTTTTT	CASSLLQLNTGELFF
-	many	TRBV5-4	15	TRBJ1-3	TGTGCCAGCAGCACCGGACTCGACTCTGGAAACACCATATATTTT	CASSTGLDSGNTIYF
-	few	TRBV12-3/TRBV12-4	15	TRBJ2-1	TGTGCCAGCAGTTTAGGTTACAGGGAGGGGAATGAGCAGTTCTTC	CASSLGYREGNEQFF
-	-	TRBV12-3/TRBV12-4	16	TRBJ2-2	TGTGCCAGCAGTTCGGGGGCAGGGGAGAACACCGGGGAGCTGTTTTTT	CASSSGAGENTGELFF
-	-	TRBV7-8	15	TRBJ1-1	TGTGCCAGCAGCCAAAACGCGGGTCCCAGGGGAGAAGCTTTCTTT	CASSQNAGPRGEAFF
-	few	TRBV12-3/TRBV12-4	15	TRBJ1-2	TGTGCCAGCAGTCTGGGGGGCGCAGGCCGACGTGGCTACACCTTC	CASSLGGAGRRGYTF
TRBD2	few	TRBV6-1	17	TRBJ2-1	TGTGCCAGCAGTGCTGGACTAGCGGGAGGGCTGGACAATGAGCAGTTCTTC	CASSAGLAGGLDNEQFF
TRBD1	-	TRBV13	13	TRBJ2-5	TGTGCCAGCAGCACCGGGACAGAAGAGACCCAGTACTTC	CASSTGTEETQYF
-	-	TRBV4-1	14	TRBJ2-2	TGCGCCAGCAGCTACAGGGTTGCGGGCGGGGAGCTGTTTTTT	CASSYRVAGGELFF
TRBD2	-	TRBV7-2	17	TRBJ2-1	TGTGCCAGCAGCTATATTCTAGCGGGATCCGCCTACAATGAGCAGTTCTTC	CASSYILAGSAYNEQFF
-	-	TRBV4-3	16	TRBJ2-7	TGCGCCAGCAGCCAAGAGCAGAGTACCTACTCCTACGAGCAGTACTTC	CASSQEQSTYSYEQYF
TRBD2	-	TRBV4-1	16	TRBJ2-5	TGCGCCAGCAGCCTCTTGACTAGCGGGGACGAAGAGACCCAGTACTTC	CASSLLTSGDEETQYF